Here is one T cell receptor beta chain with its context. Method: immunoSEQ multiplex PCR; TCRdb's copy keeps in-frame clones and lacks some. This table holds approximately 63,000 clones, approximately 84% found once. This sample is part of a study of blood T cell repertoires in COVID-19. Across the study: Both acute and convalescent COVID-19 samples were obtained from the United States, Italy and Spain.

CDR3 length: 11 amino acids. From germline, CDR1 is MNHEY and CDR2 SVGAGI. V was clipped by 6 bases and J by 6 bases, with 8 bases between them. V usage is TRBV6-5 and J usage is TRBJ1-1; D is ambiguous. The specimen sequenced was peripheral blood. The receptor comes from a man older than 75 in a cohort sampled during active COVID-19. The CDR3 coding sequence is TGTGCCAGCAGCAGGCCCCCTGAAGCTTTCTTT. Translation gives CASSRPPEAFF.